These 5 T cell receptor beta chains were sequenced from one sample in a study of PD-1 blockade in classical Hodgkin lymphoma. Assay: immunoSEQ multiplex PCR; the TCRdb copy retains only in-frame clones and omits some. Of 30,000 or so clones listed, 80% to 90% are singletons. Following autologous stem cell transplantation, relapse occurred in every patient, and exposure to brentuximab vedotin varied. The sample here was peripheral blood mononuclear cells (PBMCs), taken at baseline. All receptors derive from a human donor with classical Hodgkin lymphoma.

This chain joins TRBV5-6 and TRBJ1-6, with D perhaps TRBD1 (6 bases). With 4 bases removed from V and 10 bases from J, the gap between germline ends came to 18 bases. In germline, CDR1 is SGHDT, CDR2 YYEEEE. The CDR3 extends over 15 amino acids. The CDR3 here is CASSPDPGQGSPLHF. The DNA for the CDR3 is TGTGCCAGCAGCCCGGACCCAGGCCAGGGGTCACCCCTCCACTTT.

V and J are TRBV6-6 and TRBJ1-1, with 8 bases matching TRBD1. Germline CDR1 is MNHNY and CDR2 is SVGAGI (reference sequence). This CDR3 has 14 residues. V trimming: 7 bases; J trimming: 5 bases; junction bases outside the gene matches: 9. The CDR3 region is CASITGGRETEAFF. CDR3 DNA sequence: TGTGCCAGCATTACAGGGGGGCGGGAAACTGAAGCTTTCTTT.

CDR3 amino acids: CASSAGTSGKGNEQFF. The CDR3 coding sequence is TGTGCCAGTAGTGCCGGGACTAGTGGAAAAGGCAATGAGCAGTTCTTC. V and J are TRBV19 and TRBJ2-1, with 8 bases that match TRBD2. The germline CDR1 and CDR2 sequences are LNHDA and SQIVND (reference sequence). CDR3 length equals 16 residues. After removal of 5 bases from V and 6 bases from J, the junction contained 12 bases not matched to a gene.

This clone has only one observation. The V gene is TRBV28, the J gene TRBJ1-5; possible D gene TRBD1, 5 bases. CDR1 MDHEN and CDR2 SYDVKM come from the germline V gene. CDR3 length: 17 amino acids. Trimming stripped 6 bases from V and 5 bases from J, with 23 bases between. The DNA of the CDR3 is TGTGCCAGCAGGGGGGGAGGGGCTGTGGGCATGGATCAGCCCCAGCATTTT. Translating it yields CASRGGGAVGMDQPQHF.

This rearrangement joins TRBV28 to TRBJ1-2, with no clear D. The CDR3 is made up of 12 amino acids. Trimming left V 7 bases short and J 11 bases short, with 17 bases between. The germline V gene encodes CDR1 MDHEN and CDR2 SYDVKM. Here the CDR3 reads CASTPSEGTYTF. The CDR3 region has the DNA TGTGCCAGCACCCCGTCGGAAGGTACATACACCTTC.